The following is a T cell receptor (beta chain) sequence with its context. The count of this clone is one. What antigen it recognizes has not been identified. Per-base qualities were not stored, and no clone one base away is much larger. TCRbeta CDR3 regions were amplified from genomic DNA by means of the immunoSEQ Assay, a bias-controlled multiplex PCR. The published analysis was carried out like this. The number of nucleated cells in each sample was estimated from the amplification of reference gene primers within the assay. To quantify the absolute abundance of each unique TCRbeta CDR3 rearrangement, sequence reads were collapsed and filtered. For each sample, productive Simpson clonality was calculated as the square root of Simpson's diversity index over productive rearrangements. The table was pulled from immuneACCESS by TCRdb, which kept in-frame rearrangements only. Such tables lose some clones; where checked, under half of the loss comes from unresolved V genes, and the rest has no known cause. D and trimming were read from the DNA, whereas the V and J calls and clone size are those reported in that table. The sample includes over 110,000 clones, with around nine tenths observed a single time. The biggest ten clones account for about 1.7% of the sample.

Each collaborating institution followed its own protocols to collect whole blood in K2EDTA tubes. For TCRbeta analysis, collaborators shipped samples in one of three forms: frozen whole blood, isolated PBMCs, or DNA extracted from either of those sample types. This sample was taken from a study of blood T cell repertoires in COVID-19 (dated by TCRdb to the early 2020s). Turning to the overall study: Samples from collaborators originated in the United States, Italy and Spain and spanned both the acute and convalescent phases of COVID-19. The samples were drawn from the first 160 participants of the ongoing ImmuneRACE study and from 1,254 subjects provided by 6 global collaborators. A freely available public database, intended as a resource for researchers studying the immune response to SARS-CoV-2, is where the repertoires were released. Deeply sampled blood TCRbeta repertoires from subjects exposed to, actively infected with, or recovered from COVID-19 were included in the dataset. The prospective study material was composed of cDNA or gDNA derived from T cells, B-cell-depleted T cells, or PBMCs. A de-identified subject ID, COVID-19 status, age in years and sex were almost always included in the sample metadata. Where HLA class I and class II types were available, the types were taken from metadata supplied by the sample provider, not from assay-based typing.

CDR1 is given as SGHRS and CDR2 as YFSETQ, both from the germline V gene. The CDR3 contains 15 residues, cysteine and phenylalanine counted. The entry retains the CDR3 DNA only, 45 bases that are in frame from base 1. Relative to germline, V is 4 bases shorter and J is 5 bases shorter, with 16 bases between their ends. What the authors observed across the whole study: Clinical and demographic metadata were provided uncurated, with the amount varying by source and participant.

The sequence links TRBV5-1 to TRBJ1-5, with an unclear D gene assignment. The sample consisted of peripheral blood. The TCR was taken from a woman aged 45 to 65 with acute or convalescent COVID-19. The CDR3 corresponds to CASSPGPSGDQPQHF. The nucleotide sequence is TGCGCCAGCAGCCCCGGACCCTCGGGAGATCAGCCCCAGCATTTT.